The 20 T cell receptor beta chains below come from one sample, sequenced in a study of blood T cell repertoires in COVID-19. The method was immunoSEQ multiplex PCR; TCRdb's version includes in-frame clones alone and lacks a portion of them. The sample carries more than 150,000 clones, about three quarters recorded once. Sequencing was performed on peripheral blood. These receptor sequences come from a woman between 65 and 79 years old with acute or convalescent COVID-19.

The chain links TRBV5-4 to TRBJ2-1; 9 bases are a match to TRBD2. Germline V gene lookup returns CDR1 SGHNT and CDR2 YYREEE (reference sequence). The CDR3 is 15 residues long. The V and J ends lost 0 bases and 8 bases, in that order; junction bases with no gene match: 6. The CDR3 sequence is CASSLELAGTDEQFF. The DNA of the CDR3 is TGTGCCAGCAGCTTGGAACTAGCGGGTACCGATGAGCAGTTCTTC.

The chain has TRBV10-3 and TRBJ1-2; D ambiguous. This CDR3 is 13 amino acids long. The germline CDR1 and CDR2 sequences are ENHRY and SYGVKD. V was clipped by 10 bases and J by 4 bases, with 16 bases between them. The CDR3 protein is CASQHEGSYGYTF. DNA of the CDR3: TGTGCCAGCCAACATGAGGGATCCTATGGCTACACCTTC.

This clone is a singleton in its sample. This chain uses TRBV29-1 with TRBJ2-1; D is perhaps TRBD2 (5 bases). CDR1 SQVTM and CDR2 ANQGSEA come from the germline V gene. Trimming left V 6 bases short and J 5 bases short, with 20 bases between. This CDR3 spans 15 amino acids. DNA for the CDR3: TGCAGCGTGAGGGCCGGCACTCCCCCCCACAATGAGCAGTTCTTC. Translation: CSVRAGTPPHNEQFF.

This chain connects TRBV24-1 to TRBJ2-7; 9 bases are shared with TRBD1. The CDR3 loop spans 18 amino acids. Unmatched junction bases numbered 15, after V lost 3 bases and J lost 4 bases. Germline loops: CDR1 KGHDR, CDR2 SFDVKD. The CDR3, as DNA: TGTGCCACCAGTGATGACCACAGGGGGCGCTCCGTTTTATACGAGCAGTACTTC. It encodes CATSDDHRGRSVLYEQYF.

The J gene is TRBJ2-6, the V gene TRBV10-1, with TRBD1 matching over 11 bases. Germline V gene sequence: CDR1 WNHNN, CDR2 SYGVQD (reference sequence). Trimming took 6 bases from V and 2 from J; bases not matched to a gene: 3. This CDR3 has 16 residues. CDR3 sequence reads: CASRGQGVTGANVLTF. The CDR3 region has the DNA TGCGCCAGCAGGGGACAGGGGGTGACTGGGGCCAACGTCCTGACTTTC.

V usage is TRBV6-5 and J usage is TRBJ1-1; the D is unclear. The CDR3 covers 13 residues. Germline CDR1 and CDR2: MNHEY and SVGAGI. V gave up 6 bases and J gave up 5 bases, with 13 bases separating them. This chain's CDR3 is CASSSLMRTEAFF. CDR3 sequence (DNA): TGTGCCAGCAGCTCCCTAATGAGGACTGAAGCTTTCTTT.

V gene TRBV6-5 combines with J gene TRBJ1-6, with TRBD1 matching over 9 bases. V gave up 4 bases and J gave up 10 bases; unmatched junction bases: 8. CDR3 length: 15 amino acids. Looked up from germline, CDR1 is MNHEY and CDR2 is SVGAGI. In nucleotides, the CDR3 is TGTGCCAGCAGTTCCCTCACAGGGGGCAAGTCACCCCTCCACTTT. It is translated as CASSSLTGGKSPLHF.

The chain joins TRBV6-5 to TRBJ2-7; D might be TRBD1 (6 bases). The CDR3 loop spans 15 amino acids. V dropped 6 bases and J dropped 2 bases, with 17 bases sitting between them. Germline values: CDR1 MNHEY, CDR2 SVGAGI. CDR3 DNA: TGTGCCAGCAGAGGACTTAACAGGGACGCCTACGAGCAGTACTTC. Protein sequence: CASRGLNRDAYEQYF.

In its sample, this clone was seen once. CDR3 protein: CASSLEAGANYGYTF. The CDR3 DNA follows: TGTGCCAGCAGCTTGGAGGCGGGAGCTAACTATGGCTACACCTTC. This sequence joins TRBV5-8 and TRBJ1-2; no firm D call. Germline CDR1 and CDR2: SGHTS and YDEGEE. The CDR3 length is 15 residues. V dropped 0 bases and J dropped 0 bases, with 9 bases sitting between them.

CDR3 region: CASSHNLRADSYEQYF. In nucleotides, the CDR3 is TGCGCCAGCAGTCATAACCTCAGGGCTGACTCCTACGAGCAGTACTTC. The chain combines TRBV23-1 with TRBJ2-7; D perhaps matches TRBD1 (5 bases). TRBV23-1 is marked as an open reading frame, function uncertain. The CDR3 totals 16 residues. Trimming left V 3 bases short and J 0 bases short, with 15 bases between.

CDR3 bases: TGTGCCCAAGGAAGACCTAGCTTCTCCGGGGAGCTGTTTTTT. Translated, it gives CAQGRPSFSGELFF. The rearrangement uses TRBV30 and TRBJ2-2; the D gene is possibly TRBD2 (5 bases). The length of the CDR3 is 14 residues. Germline V gene data show CDR1 as GTSNPN and CDR2 as SVGIG (reference sequence). Trimming stripped 8 bases from V and 6 bases from J, with 19 bases between.

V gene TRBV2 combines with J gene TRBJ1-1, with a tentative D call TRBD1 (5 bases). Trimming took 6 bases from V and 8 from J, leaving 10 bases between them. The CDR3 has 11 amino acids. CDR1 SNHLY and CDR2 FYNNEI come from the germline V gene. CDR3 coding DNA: TGTGCCAGCAGCGGGGGTCTCGAAGCTTTCTTT. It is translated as CASSGGLEAFF.

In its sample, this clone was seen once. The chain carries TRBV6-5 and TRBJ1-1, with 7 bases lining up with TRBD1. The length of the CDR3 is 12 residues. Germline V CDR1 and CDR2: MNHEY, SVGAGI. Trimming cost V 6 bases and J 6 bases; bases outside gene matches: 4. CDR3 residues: CASRTGVAEAFF. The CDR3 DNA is TGTGCCAGCAGAACAGGGGTGGCTGAAGCTTTCTTT.

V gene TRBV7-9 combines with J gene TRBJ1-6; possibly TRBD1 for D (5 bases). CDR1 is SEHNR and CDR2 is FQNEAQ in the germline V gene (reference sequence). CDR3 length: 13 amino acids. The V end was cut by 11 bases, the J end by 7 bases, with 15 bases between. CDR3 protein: CAARRVENSPLHF. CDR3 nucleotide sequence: TGTGCCGCCCGCAGGGTGGAGAATTCACCCCTCCACTTT.

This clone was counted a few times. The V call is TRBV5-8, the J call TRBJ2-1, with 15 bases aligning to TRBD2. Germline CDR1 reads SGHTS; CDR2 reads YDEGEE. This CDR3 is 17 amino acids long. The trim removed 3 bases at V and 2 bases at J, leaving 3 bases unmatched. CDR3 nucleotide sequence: TGTGCCAGCAGCTCGGGACTAGCGGGAGGCCCCTACAATGAGCAGTTCTTC. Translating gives CASSSGLAGGPYNEQFF.

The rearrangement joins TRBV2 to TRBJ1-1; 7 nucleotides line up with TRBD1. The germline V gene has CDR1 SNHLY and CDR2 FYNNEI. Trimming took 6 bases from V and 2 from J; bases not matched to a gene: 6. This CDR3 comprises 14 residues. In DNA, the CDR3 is TGTGCCAGCAGCCCCGGGACAGAAAACACTGAAGCTTTCTTT. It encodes CASSPGTENTEAFF.

This chain's CDR3 is CASSTGLAGSTQYF. For the CDR3, the DNA is TGTGCCAGCAGCACGGGACTAGCGGGATCTACGCAGTATTTT. The chain employs TRBV7-2 and TRBJ2-3; TRBD2 agrees at 13 bases. Germline CDR1 and CDR2: SGHTA and FQGNSA. This CDR3 has 14 residues. V was clipped by 5 bases and J by 8 bases; unmatched bases: 4. Using reference TRBV7-2 and TRBJ2-3 for the parts outside the CDR3, the full variable domain is GAGVSQSPSNKVTEKGKDVELRCDPISGHTALYWYRQSLGQGLEFLIYFQGNSAPDKSGLPSDRFSAERTGGSVSTLTIQRTQQEDSAVYLCASSTGLAGSTQYFGPGTRLTVL.

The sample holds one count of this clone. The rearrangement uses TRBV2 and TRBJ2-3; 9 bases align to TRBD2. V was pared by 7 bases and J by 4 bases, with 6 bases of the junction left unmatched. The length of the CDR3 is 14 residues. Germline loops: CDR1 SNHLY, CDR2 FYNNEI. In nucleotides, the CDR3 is TGTGCCAGCAACGTCCAGCGGGAGGCAGATACGCAGTATTTT. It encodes CASNVQREADTQYF.

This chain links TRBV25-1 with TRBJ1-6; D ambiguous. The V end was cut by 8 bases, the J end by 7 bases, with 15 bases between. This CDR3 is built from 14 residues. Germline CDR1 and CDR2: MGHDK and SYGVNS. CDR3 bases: TGTGCCAGCCATCGGGAGGGTCTAAATTCACCCCTCCACTTT. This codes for CASHREGLNSPLHF.

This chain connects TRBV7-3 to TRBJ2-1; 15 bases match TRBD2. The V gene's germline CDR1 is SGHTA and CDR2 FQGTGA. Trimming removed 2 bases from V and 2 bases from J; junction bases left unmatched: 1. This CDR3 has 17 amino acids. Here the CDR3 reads CASSLGLAGGTYNEQFF. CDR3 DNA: TGTGCCAGCAGCTTAGGACTAGCGGGAGGGACCTACAATGAGCAGTTCTTC.